This T cell receptor beta chain was recorded in a study of post-analysis software for immune sequencing data. General study results and limits: The five TRBV segments detected at higher frequency in patients than in controls included TRBV5-6, TRBV5-1 and TRBV20-1.

Each TCR beta cDNA library carried unique molecular identifiers. TCRdb analysed the PCR reads with MiXCR anew, one entry per CDR3 protein. The table shows about 820,000 distinct CDR3 sequences, with approximately 50% occurring only once. A note on this clonotype: The target antigen is unknown.

V lost 5 bases and J lost 4, with 11 bases in between. The germline V gene encodes CDR1 SGHTA and CDR2 FQGNSA. The CDR3 is 13 residues long. The origin of this receptor is a girl between 10 and 17 years old with multiple sclerosis. The V gene is TRBV7-2, the J gene TRBJ1-2; D not resolved. The sequencing sample was made of blood. CDR3 coding DNA: TGTGCCAGCAGCCGCGCGGCCGGCTATGGCTACACCTTC. Its translation is CASSRAAGYGYTF.